This T cell receptor beta chain was documented in a study of CD8 T cells in ankylosing spondylitis. Broader study findings: Disease-linked clones displayed a CD8+ phenotype and appeared relatively rarely in peripheral blood. Existing reports had already noted some motif variants in reactive arthritis synovial fluid and blood. As reported, disease-linked clones showed significant enrichment in matched ankylosing spondylitis synovial fluid. Among TCR beta sequences, a motif of roughly 8 highly homologous variants appeared characteristic of ankylosing spondylitis blood.

Germline V CDR1 and CDR2: MDHEN, SYDVKM. The CDR3 extends over 12 amino acids. Trimming cost V 3 bases and J 7 bases, with 10 bases left between them. In making TCR beta libraries, quantitative 5'-RACE with molecular barcodes was used. One entry per CDR3 protein results from TCRdb running MiXCR on the 5' RACE reads. The sample gives 330,000 or so distinct CDR3 sequences, 6.5% to 10% of which show up once; approximately 14% is in the top ten. This clonotype was counted a single time. Its matching antigen is unknown. The chain is built from TRBV28 and TRBJ2-7; weak D call: TRBD1 (6 bases). Source material: blood, either unsorted or a sorted T cell fraction (not recorded which). This sequence originates from a male donor with ankylosing spondylitis. The CDR3 here is CASSFNQGEQYF. The CDR3 nucleotides are TGTGCCAGCAGTTTTAACCAGGGGGAGCAGTACTTC. The entire variable domain, with the rest obtained from reference TRBV28 and TRBJ2-7, is as follows: DVKVTQSSRYLVKRTGEKVFLECVQDMDHENMFWYRQDPGLGLRLIYFSYDVKMKEKGDIPEGYSVSREKKERFSLILESASTNQTSMYLCASSFNQGEQYFGPGTRLTVT.